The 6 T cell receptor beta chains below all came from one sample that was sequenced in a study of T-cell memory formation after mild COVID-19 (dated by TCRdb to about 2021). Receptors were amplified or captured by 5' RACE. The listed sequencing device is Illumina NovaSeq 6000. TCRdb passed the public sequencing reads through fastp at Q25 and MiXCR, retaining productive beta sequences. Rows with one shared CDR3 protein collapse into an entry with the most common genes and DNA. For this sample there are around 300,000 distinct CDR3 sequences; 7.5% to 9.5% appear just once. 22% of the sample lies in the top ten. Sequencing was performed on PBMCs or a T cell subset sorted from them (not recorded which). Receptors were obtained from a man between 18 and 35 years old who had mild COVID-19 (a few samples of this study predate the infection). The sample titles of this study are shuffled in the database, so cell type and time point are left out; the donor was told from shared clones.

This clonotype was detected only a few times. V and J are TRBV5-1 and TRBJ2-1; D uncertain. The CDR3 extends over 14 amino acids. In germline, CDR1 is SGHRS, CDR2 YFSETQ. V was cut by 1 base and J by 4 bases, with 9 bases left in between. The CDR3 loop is CASSLSTNYNEQFF. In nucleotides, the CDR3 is TGCGCCAGCAGCTTGTCGACAAATTACAATGAGCAGTTCTTC.

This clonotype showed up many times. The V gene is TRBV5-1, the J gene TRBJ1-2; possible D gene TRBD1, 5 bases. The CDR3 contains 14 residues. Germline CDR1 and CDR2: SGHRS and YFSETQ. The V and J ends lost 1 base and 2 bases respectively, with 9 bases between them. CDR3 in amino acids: CASSLSPGNYGYTF. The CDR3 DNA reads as TGCGCCAGCAGCTTGTCCCCAGGGAACTATGGCTACACCTTC.

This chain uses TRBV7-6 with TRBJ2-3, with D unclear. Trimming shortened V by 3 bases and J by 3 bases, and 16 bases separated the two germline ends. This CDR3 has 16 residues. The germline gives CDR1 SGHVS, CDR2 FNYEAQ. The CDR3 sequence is CASSFGPDRSTDTQYF. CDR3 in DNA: TGTGCCAGCAGCTTTGGGCCAGATCGTAGTACAGATACGCAGTATTTT.

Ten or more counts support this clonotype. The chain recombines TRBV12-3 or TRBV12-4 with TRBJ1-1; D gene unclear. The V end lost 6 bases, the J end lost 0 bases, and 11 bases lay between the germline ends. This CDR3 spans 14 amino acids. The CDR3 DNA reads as TGTGCCAGCAGACACCGGAGGCTGAACACTGAAGCTTTCTTT. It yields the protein CASRHRRLNTEAFF.

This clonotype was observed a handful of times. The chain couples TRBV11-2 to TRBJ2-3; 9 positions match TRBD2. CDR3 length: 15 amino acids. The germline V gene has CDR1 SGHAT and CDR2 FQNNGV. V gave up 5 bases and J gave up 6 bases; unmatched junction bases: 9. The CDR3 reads CASSLLSGGGDTQYF. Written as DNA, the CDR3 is TGTGCCAGCAGCCTCCTTAGCGGGGGAGGGGATACGCAGTATTTT.

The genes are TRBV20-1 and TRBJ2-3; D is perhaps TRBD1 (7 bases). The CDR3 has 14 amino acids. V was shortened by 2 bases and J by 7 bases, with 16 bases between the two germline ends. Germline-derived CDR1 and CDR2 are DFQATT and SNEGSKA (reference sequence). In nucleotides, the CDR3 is TGCAGTGCTAGATTTAGCAGGGGGGCAAATACGCAGTATTTT. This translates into CSARFSRGANTQYF.